This T cell receptor (beta chain) derives from a study of identical twins (dated by TCRdb to 2016 to 2017). At the level of the whole study: TCR alpha and beta repertoires from monozygotic twins, unrelated adults of various ages and cord blood were deep-sequenced to test whether fetal clonotypes persist. To rule out contamination, replicate twin experiments were performed at different times with different library preparation protocols.

Libraries were constructed by 5' RACE. Sequenced on an Illumina HiSeq 2000. A universal primer binding site was added through template switching, and the final cDNA carried a unique molecular identifier so that TCR cDNA molecules could be counted accurately. Specific primers in the conserved constant-segment region were used to synthesize first-strand cDNA for the TCR alpha and beta chains. To control for contamination, every cDNA library carried two barcodes: a SMART-Mk sample barcode plus Illumina barcodes. TruSeq adapter sequences along with Illumina sample barcodes were introduced in two successive PCR steps. The Illumina HiSeq platform was used with custom primers to sequence TCR alpha and beta cDNA libraries. On the authors' methods: MiGEC was used to process raw reads and extract unique molecular identifiers, and MiXCR was used to find CDR3 positions. For each individual, recombination models were inferred using an EM algorithm with the repgenHMM and IGoR tools. The tcR package in R was used for shared clonotype analysis, with sharing normalized by the product of cloneset sizes. Out-of-frame nonproductive sequences were analyzed to study raw recombination free of thymic and clonal selection effects. The raw public data were reprocessed by TCRdb itself: fastp quality trimming at Q25, MiXCR clonotype calling, in-frame beta chains only. Duplicate CDR3 protein sequences are folded into a single record with the most common DNA and genes. The V and J calls follow TCRdb's processing rather than the paper's. The table for this sample lists some 690,000 distinct CDR3 sequences; 21% of them were counted only once. The biggest ten clones account for approximately 4.3% of the sample.

Only healthy Caucasian donors were included. Three pairs of female monozygotic twins, all aged about 18 to 29 years, made up the twin cohort. The RNA used for TCR libraries was isolated from peripheral blood mononuclear cells. A note on this clonotype: The antigen this receptor binds is unknown. Qualities for individual bases were not recorded, and no much larger clone is one base off.

Paper-wide results and their limitations: Abundant cord blood beta clonotypes had fewer insertions, young adult naive repertoires showed a similar but weaker trend, and memory repertoires showed no such trend. In monozygotic twins, recombination models systematically underestimated out-of-frame TCR alpha sharing, but the models matched the sharing seen between unrelated individuals. Invariant T cells such as MAIT and iNKT could partly confound zero-insertion analyses, although diverse VJ usage argued against such confounding for most clonotypes. Because the same donors could not be followed over many years, the conclusions relied on cross-sectional statistical analysis. Compared with coincidental sharing between unrelated individuals, out-of-frame TCR alpha sequences shared between twins had an excess of sequences with low generation probability. The excess sharing between twins in beta out-of-frame sequences was weaker because fewer shared sequences reduced the signal-to-noise ratio.

V is shortened by 4 bases, J by 0 bases, and the region joining them spans 10 bases. Its CDR3 holds 14 amino acids, cysteine through phenylalanine. The CDR3 DNA has 42 bases and is translated from base 1. CDR1 and CDR2, looked up from the germline V gene (reference sequence), are DFQATT and SNEGSKA. The sample was also reused in another study, on T cells expressing NK-cell markers. The second study also describes: TCR beta-chain repertoires were profiled in sorted CD3+CD56+NKG2C+, CD3+CD56+NKG2C- and CD3+CD56-NKG2C+ T-cell subsets from about 8 donors. Among the eight sequenced donors, only one was HCMV-seronegative, while the other seven were HCMV-seropositive. To restrict sorting to alphabetaTCR-expressing T cells, an anti-gammadeltaTCR antibody was added in several experiments. In over 5 donors, the dominant CD3+CD56+NKG2C+ clonotypes were among the top 10 CD8+ clonotypes and accounted for roughly 1.0-8% of CD8+ T cells. Those dominant clonotypes were again the most abundant among CD3+CD56-NKG2C+ cells in several donors, at about 28.3-65%. It remained unclear whether the expanded NKG2C-expressing T cell clones were specific for HCMV antigens. The study sequenced eight donors, all healthy volunteers chosen at random: three men and five women. HCMV serostatus was determined by detecting HCMV-specific IgG in serum with a commercial ELISA kit. For several donors, bulk peripheral blood T-cell repertoires were also sequenced from unsorted PBMC. MIGEC was used to demultiplex reads and group the reads by UMI, and MiTCR was used to assemble and quantify clonotypes. To exclude erroneous sequences, only TCR cDNA sequences supported by at least two reads were retained. The tcR package was used for downstream repertoire analysis, and clonotypes were matched across fractions by CDR3 nucleotide sequence plus V segment. VDJmatch was used to annotate antigen specificity against VDJdb, with one amino acid substitution in CDR3 permitted.

This sequence was found in a young woman in good health. Sequences were obtained from PBMCs. The receptor chain draws on TRBV20-1 and TRBJ2-1; D gene: possibly TRBD1, on 5 matching bases. The nucleotide sequence is TGCAGTGCTATTCGACAGACCTCCTACAATGAGCAGTTCTTC. Protein translation: CSAIRQTSYNEQFF.